The rows below give T cell receptor beta chains drawn from one sample of a study of beta chain features in type 1 diabetes. Measured with immunoSEQ multiplex PCR; TCRdb has only the in-frame clones, and not every one. The sample shows 900,000 or so clones, roughly a sixth of them seen only once. The material sequenced was naive CD4+ T cells from blood. The receptors were sampled from a woman younger than 30 in good health. The CDR3 runs from the conserved cysteine through the conserved F or W. A D gene is named only where the DNA matches it firmly. Clone size, where shown, is once, few, many, or a class for clones that have expanded.

abundance: NA; d_gene: NA; j_gene: TRBJ2-2; v_gene: TRBV19; CDR3nt: TGTGCCAGTAGCGGGGTTGGCGGGGAGCTGTTTTTT; CDR3aa: CASSGVGGELFF
abundance: NA; d_gene: NA; j_gene: TRBJ1-1; v_gene: TRBV7-9; CDR3nt: TGTGCCAGCAGCACACAGGGAGACACTGAAGCTTTCTTT; CDR3aa: CASSTQGDTEAFF
abundance: few; d_gene: NA; j_gene: TRBJ1-2; v_gene: TRBV6-5; CDR3nt: TGTGCCAGCAGTTACTCGATGCTTTCGGGGAGCTATGGCTACACCTTC; CDR3aa: CASSYSMLSGSYGYTF
abundance: few; d_gene: TRBD2; j_gene: TRBJ2-3; v_gene: TRBV19; CDR3nt: TGTGCCAGTAGCAAGACCGGCCCAGCGGGAGTTACAGATACGCAGTATTTT; CDR3aa: CASSKTGPAGVTDTQYF
abundance: NA; d_gene: TRBD1; j_gene: TRBJ1-1; v_gene: TRBV6-1; CDR3nt: TGTGCCAGCAGTTCCCGGGACAGGGGTTGGACTGAAGCTTTCTTT; CDR3aa: CASSSRDRGWTEAFF
abundance: few; d_gene: NA; j_gene: TRBJ2-3; v_gene: TRBV6-1; CDR3nt: TGTGCCAGCAGTTCAGATACGCAGTATTTT; CDR3aa: CASSSDTQYF
abundance: few; d_gene: TRBD2; j_gene: TRBJ2-1; v_gene: TRBV5-1; CDR3nt: TGCGCCAGCAGCTTACTAGCGGGAGTCGGTGAGCAGTTCTTC; CDR3aa: CASSLLAGVGEQFF
abundance: NA; d_gene: NA; j_gene: TRBJ2-3; v_gene: TRBV9; CDR3nt: TGTGCCAGCAGCGTAGAAGCCCGAGATACGCAGTATTTT; CDR3aa: CASSVEARDTQYF
abundance: few; d_gene: NA; j_gene: TRBJ2-1; v_gene: TRBV27; CDR3nt: TGTGCCAGCAGTTCTGGCATAACTCACTCGGGGCTCTTC; CDR3aa: CASSSGITHSGLF
abundance: few; d_gene: NA; j_gene: TRBJ2-4; v_gene: TRBV5-4; CDR3nt: TGTGCCAGCAGCTTGAGCCCCGCGGCCAAAAACATTCAGTACTTC; CDR3aa: CASSLSPAAKNIQYF
abundance: few; d_gene: NA; j_gene: TRBJ1-3; v_gene: TRBV14; CDR3nt: TGTGCCAGCAGCCACCCGACAGTCTCTGGAAACACCATATATTTT; CDR3aa: CASSHPTVSGNTIYF
abundance: few; d_gene: NA; j_gene: TRBJ1-1; v_gene: TRBV1; CDR3nt: TGCACCGGCGGGACAGGGGGGAGGGTGAACACTGAAGCTTTCTTT; CDR3aa: CTGGTGGRVNTEAFF
abundance: few; d_gene: NA; j_gene: TRBJ2-7; v_gene: TRBV9; CDR3nt: TGTGCCAGCAGCGTAGCTCAGGTGCCCCCCTACGAGCAGTACTTC; CDR3aa: CASSVAQVPPYEQYF
abundance: NA; d_gene: TRBD2; j_gene: TRBJ2-1; v_gene: TRBV4-2; CDR3nt: TGTGCCAGCAGCGGTTTAGCGGGAGGTTATAATGAGCAGTTCTTC; CDR3aa: CASSGLAGGYNEQFF
abundance: once; d_gene: NA; j_gene: TRBJ2-6; v_gene: TRBV7-2; CDR3nt: TGTGCCAGCTTACTCCTCTCTGGGGCCAACGTCCTGACTTTC; CDR3aa: CASLLLSGANVLTF
abundance: few; d_gene: NA; j_gene: TRBJ2-5; v_gene: TRBV25-1; CDR3nt: TGTGCCAGCAGTCAGCTGGGCGGAGGGGGGGAGACCCAGTACTTC; CDR3aa: CASSQLGGGGETQYF
abundance: few; d_gene: NA; j_gene: TRBJ2-2; v_gene: TRBV19; CDR3nt: TGTGCCAGTAGTATCCGCAGGGATACCGGGGAGCTGTTTTTT; CDR3aa: CASSIRRDTGELFF
abundance: once; d_gene: NA; j_gene: TRBJ2-2; v_gene: TRBV7-2; CDR3nt: TGTGCCAGCAGCCAAACAAGGCCGGGCGCGAACACCGGGGAGCTGTTTTTT; CDR3aa: CASSQTRPGANTGELFF
abundance: NA; d_gene: NA; j_gene: TRBJ2-2; v_gene: TRBV4-1; CDR3nt: TGCGCCAGCAGCCAAGACAGGGGTTACACCGGGGAGCTGTTTTTT; CDR3aa: CASSQDRGYTGELFF
abundance: few; d_gene: NA; j_gene: TRBJ2-5; v_gene: TRBV7-2; CDR3nt: TGTGCCAGCGGGCTGGACGAGACCCAGTACTTC; CDR3aa: CASGLDETQYF
abundance: few; d_gene: TRBD1; j_gene: TRBJ2-5; v_gene: TRBV18; CDR3nt: TGTGCCAGCTCAGCTAGACAGGGATGGGAAGAGACCCAGTACTTC; CDR3aa: CASSARQGWEETQYF
abundance: few; d_gene: NA; j_gene: TRBJ1-2; v_gene: TRBV7-2; CDR3nt: TGTGCCAGCAGCTTAAGGCAGGGTAACTATGGCTACACCTTC; CDR3aa: CASSLRQGNYGYTF
abundance: few; d_gene: NA; j_gene: TRBJ2-1; v_gene: TRBV7-2; CDR3nt: TGTGCCAGCAGCTTAGGCGCAGGGAGGTACAATGAGCAGTTCTTC; CDR3aa: CASSLGAGRYNEQFF
abundance: NA; d_gene: NA; j_gene: TRBJ2-2; v_gene: TRBV27; CDR3nt: TGTGCCAGCAGTTTATTGGATTTTAACACCGGGGAGCTGTTTTTT; CDR3aa: CASSLLDFNTGELFF
abundance: few; d_gene: TRBD2; j_gene: TRBJ2-5; v_gene: TRBV28; CDR3nt: TGTGCCAGCAGGGGGACTAGCGGGAGTGGAGAGACCCAGTACTTC; CDR3aa: CASRGTSGSGETQYF
abundance: NA; d_gene: NA; j_gene: TRBJ2-6; v_gene: TRBV7-9; CDR3nt: TGTGCCAGCAGCCGACCTCCGGTGGGTTCTGGGGCCAACGTCCTGACTTTC; CDR3aa: CASSRPPVGSGANVLTF
abundance: NA; d_gene: TRBD1; j_gene: TRBJ2-7; v_gene: TRBV5-1; CDR3nt: TGCGCCAGCAGCGGGACCGGGACAGGGATTTTGTACGAGCAGTACTTC; CDR3aa: CASSGTGTGILYEQYF
abundance: NA; d_gene: TRBD2; j_gene: TRBJ2-2; v_gene: TRBV7-8; CDR3nt: TGTGCCAGCAGCTTAGTTGGTAGCGGGGGGTACACCGGGGAGCTGTTTTTT; CDR3aa: CASSLVGSGGYTGELFF
abundance: NA; d_gene: TRBD1; j_gene: TRBJ1-1; v_gene: TRBV18; CDR3nt: TGTGCCAGCTCACCTAGGGACAGGGACACTGAAGCTTTCTTT; CDR3aa: CASSPRDRDTEAFF